What follows describes a single TCR beta chain. What it binds is not known. This record belongs to a study of beta chain features in type 1 diabetes. Sampling consisted of one heparinised blood draw per donor, averaging approximately 100 mL. The CDR3 is 14 amino acids. Germline CDR1 reads GTSNPN; CDR2 reads SVGIG (reference sequence). V was pared by 2 bases and J by 9 bases, with 7 bases of the junction left unmatched. Study-wide points: There was a moderate but significant shortening of TCRB CDR3s in all four CD4+ subsets of Type 1 diabetes patients.

As every portion of the isolated RNA was reverse transcribed, the sequencing read expressed TCRB transcripts. Generated by immunoSEQ multiplex PCR, the TCRdb table keeps only in-frame clones and is missing some. The table has 250,000 to 300,000 clones, around 24% seen once. V and J are TRBV30 and TRBJ2-1; 10 nucleotides agree with TRBD2. This clonotype was sampled from a woman aged 30 to 39 with type 1 diabetes. Input material: naive CD4+ T cells from blood. The CDR3 region is CAWSMSGRAREQFF. Written as DNA, the CDR3 is TGTGCCTGGAGTATGAGCGGGAGGGCTCGTGAGCAGTTCTTC.